This T cell receptor (beta chain) was found in a study of Graves' ophthalmopathy and Graves' hyperthyroidism. As for the study in general: Peripheral blood samples were taken at initial diagnosis, before any treatment.

V gave up 2 bases and J gave up 10 bases, with 8 bases separating them. Germline values: CDR1 MDHEN, CDR2 SYDVKM. CDR3 length: 11 residues. Amplification targeted the TCR beta CDR3 regions, with RNA transcripts as the source material. HTBI primers primed a first-round RT-PCR, and a second-round multiplex PCR followed. MiXCR, applied by TCRdb to the multiplex PCR reads, yields one record per CDR3 protein. The sample contains 680,000 or so distinct CDR3 sequences, about 20% of which appear only once. Additional autoimmune diseases, uncontrolled infections, pregnancy or lactation disqualified patients. This clonotype was picked up a small number of times.

The V call is TRBV28, the J call TRBJ2-5, with D uncertain. The receptor comes from a woman aged 18-35 years with stable Graves' hyperthyroidism. Some clones in this sample may be carry-over from other donors' samples. Specimen: peripheral blood. CDR3 sequence reads: CASSLTANQYF. Here the CDR3 DNA reads TGTGCCAGCAGTTTAACAGCTAACCAGTACTTC.